This is a list of T cell receptor beta chains from one sample in a study of T-cell memory formation after mild COVID-19. From the 5' RACE reads, TCRdb called clonotypes with MiXCR, one entry per CDR3 protein. The data contain 250,000 to 300,000 distinct CDR3 sequences, about 17% of them singletons. The sequenced sample was PBMCs or a T cell subset sorted from them (not recorded which). Receptor source: a young man who had mild COVID-19 (a few samples of this study predate the infection). Cell type and time point are not known. Both conserved end residues are part of each CDR3. Each record gives: clone size, D gene, CDR3 length, V gene, J gene, CDR3 DNA, CDR3 protein. The D gene is left open where the match is weak. Not all rows give a size; the values are once, few, many and, for expanded clones, a class.

>-|TRBD1|15|TRBV4-1|TRBJ1-2
TGCGCCAGCAGCCCGGACAGGGGATCGGTCTATGGCTACACCTTC
CASSPDRGSVYGYTF
>-|-|14|TRBV6-2/TRBV6-3|TRBJ1-6
TGTGCCAGCAGATACGGACAAAGGAATTCACCCCTCCACTTT
CASRYGQRNSPLHF
>-|-|15|TRBV5-1|TRBJ1-4
TGCGCCAGCAGCTTCTTGGGTCAGGGCCTCGAAAAACTGTTTTTT
CASSFLGQGLEKLFF
>many|-|15|TRBV6-5|TRBJ2-3
TGTGCCAGCAGTTACTCCCTGAGGAGAACAGATACGCAGTATTTT
CASSYSLRRTDTQYF
>few|-|17|TRBV4-1|TRBJ2-6
TGCGCCAGCAGCCAAACCTCACGGACATCTGGGGCCAACGTCCTGACTTTC
CASSQTSRTSGANVLTF
>-|-|13|TRBV6-2/TRBV6-3|TRBJ1-5
TGTGCCAGCAGTTACTGGGGGCCTCAGCCCCAGCATTTT
CASSYWGPQPQHF
>few|-|14|TRBV7-2|TRBJ2-7
TGTGCCAGCAGCGCGGGACACCCGACCTCCGAGCAGTACTTC
CASSAGHPTSEQYF
>-|-|14|TRBV5-1|TRBJ1-1
TGCGCCAGCAGCTCCGATCGAGGCGACACTGAAGCTTTCTTT
CASSSDRGDTEAFF
>-|TRBD1|17|TRBV7-2|TRBJ2-1
TGTGCCAGCAGCTCCGGACAGGGGGGAGGCGCCCGCAATGAGCAGTTCTTC
CASSSGQGGGARNEQFF
>-|-|14|TRBV7-7|TRBJ2-5
TGTGCTAGCAGCCAACCCGGGGGTGATGGGACCCAGTACTTC
CASSQPGGDGTQYF
>few|TRBD1|13|TRBV6-1|TRBJ2-3
TGTGCCAGCGTGGGACAGGGGACCGATACGCAGTATTTT
CASVGQGTDTQYF
>-|-|13|TRBV5-1|TRBJ1-1
TGCGCCAGCAGGGGAGGTCTTGACACTGAAGCTTTCTTT
CASRGGLDTEAFF
>few|-|14|TRBV3-1|TRBJ2-3
TGTGCCAGCAGCCAAGATGGAGAGGAGGGCGCGCAGTATTTT
CASSQDGEEGAQYF
>-|TRBD1|14|TRBV27|TRBJ1-2
TGTGCCAGCAGTTTCGGGGGACAGGGGAATGGCTACACCTTC
CASSFGGQGNGYTF
>-|-|14|TRBV6-2/TRBV6-3|TRBJ1-1
TGTGCCAGCAGTTTAGACGGAAAGAACACTGAAGCTTTCTTT
CASSLDGKNTEAFF
>few|-|17|TRBV6-6|TRBJ2-7
TGTGCCAGCAGTTACTCGTTTGCGGCAGCTGAAACCTACGAGCAGTACTTC
CASSYSFAAAETYEQYF
>few|-|15|TRBV5-1|TRBJ1-1
TGCGCCAGCAGCACCTACGGAGGAGACAGGACGGAGGTTTTCTTT
CASSTYGGDRTEVFF
>few|TRBD1|12|TRBV24-1|TRBJ2-5
TGTGCCACCCGGGACAGCCAGGAGACCCAGTACTTC
CATRDSQETQYF
>many|-|12|TRBV20-1|TRBJ1-2
TGCAGTGCTCCCAGGGGTTCCGCCGGCTACACCTTC
CSAPRGSAGYTF
>-|TRBD2|14|TRBV29-1|TRBJ2-5
TGCAGCGTTGGAGGGACTAGCGGAAGAGAGACCCAGTACTTC
CSVGGTSGRETQYF
>-|TRBD1|16|TRBV12-5|TRBJ1-1
TGTGCTAGTTCCTGGACAGGGGGCTCGTGGAACACTGAAGCTTTCTTT
CASSWTGGSWNTEAFF
>few|-|15|TRBV7-8|TRBJ2-7
TGTGCCAGCAGCTTTTTGGGGGCCTATTCCTACGAGCAGTACTTC
CASSFLGAYSYEQYF
>-|-|13|TRBV2|TRBJ2-1
TGTGCCAGCAAGAGGGTAGGAGCTTATGAGCAGTTCTTC
CASKRVGAYEQFF
>many|-|13|TRBV7-2|TRBJ2-3
TGTGCCAGCAGCTTTGGTATGATGGATACGCAGTATTTT
CASSFGMMDTQYF
>-|-|12|TRBV20-1|TRBJ1-1
TGCAGTGCTAGAAGCTGGGGCACTGAAGCTTTCTTT
CSARSWGTEAFF
>-|-|17|TRBV7-9|TRBJ1-3
TGTGCCAGCAGCTTACGGTGGGCAGGGAGCTCTGGAAACACCATATATTTT
CASSLRWAGSSGNTIYF
>few|-|15|TRBV4-3|TRBJ2-3
TGCGCCAGCAGCCAAGGGCCGATACCCACAGATACGCAGTATTTT
CASSQGPIPTDTQYF
>few|-|15|TRBV5-1|TRBJ2-5
TGCGCCAGCAGCCCCGGTTCGGTAAACCAAGAGACCCAGTACTTC
CASSPGSVNQETQYF
>few|-|17|TRBV9|TRBJ2-7
TGTGCCAGCAGCGTAGGGGGGTCGGGGGCGACTCCCTACGAGCAGTACTTC
CASSVGGSGATPYEQYF